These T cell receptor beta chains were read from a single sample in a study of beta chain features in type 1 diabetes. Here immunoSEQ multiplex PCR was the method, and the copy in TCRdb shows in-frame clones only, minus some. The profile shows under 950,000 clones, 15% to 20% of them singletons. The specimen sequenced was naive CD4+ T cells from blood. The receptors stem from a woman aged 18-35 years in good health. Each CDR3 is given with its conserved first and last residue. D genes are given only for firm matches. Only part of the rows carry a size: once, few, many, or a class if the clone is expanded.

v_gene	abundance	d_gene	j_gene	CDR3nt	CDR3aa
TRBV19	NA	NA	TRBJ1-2	TGTGCCAGTACGGCAGGGAGCCCATCCTATGGCTACACCTTC	CASTAGSPSYGYTF
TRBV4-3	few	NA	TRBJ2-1	TGCGCCAGCAGCCGGGTAGGGTACAATGAGCAGTTCTTC	CASSRVGYNEQFF
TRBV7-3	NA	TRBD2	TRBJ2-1	TGTGCCAGCAGCTTAAGGGGGACTAGCGGAGAAGAGCAGTTCTTC	CASSLRGTSGEEQFF
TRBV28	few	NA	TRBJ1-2	TGTGCCAGCAGCCCCTTGACAGTTAACTATGGCTACACCTTC	CASSPLTVNYGYTF
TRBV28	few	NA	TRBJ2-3	TGTGCCAGCAGTTTAGGGGGAAGGACGCAGTATTTT	CASSLGGRTQYF
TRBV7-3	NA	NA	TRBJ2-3	TGTGCCAGCAGCGCGGGGGCCACAGATACGCAGTATTTT	CASSAGATDTQYF
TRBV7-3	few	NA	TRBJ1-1	TGTGCCAGCAGCTCGGACCGTAACACTGAAGCTTTCTTT	CASSSDRNTEAFF
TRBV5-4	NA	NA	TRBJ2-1	TGTGCCAGCAGCGACATCGGACAGACCTCTGAGCAGTTCTTC	CASSDIGQTSEQFF
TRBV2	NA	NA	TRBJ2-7	TGTGCCAGCAGTGAGCTAGCAGGGAAGATCGAGCAGTACTTC	CASSELAGKIEQYF
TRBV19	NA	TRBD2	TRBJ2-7	TGTGCCAGTAGTCCAGGCTCGCGGGGGACGACTTACGAGCAGTACTTC	CASSPGSRGTTYEQYF
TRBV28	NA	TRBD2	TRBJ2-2	TGTGCCAGCAGTTTATTCGGGAGGGCCAGGACCGGGGAGCTGTTTTTT	CASSLFGRARTGELFF
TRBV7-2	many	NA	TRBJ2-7	TGTGCCAGCACCACCAGGGCGGGGATATCCTACGAGCAGTACTTC	CASTTRAGISYEQYF
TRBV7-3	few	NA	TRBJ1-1	TGTGCCAGCAGCTCTGACCCGGGGACTGAAGCTTTCTTT	CASSSDPGTEAFF
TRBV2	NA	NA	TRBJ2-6	TGTGCCAGCAGTGGGTTTTCTGGGGCCAACGTCCTGACTTTC	CASSGFSGANVLTF
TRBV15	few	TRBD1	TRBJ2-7	TGTGCCACCAGCAGAGTCCTATCTCAGGGGGCCCTGTTGTACTTC	CATSRVLSQGALLYF
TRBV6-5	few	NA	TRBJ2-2	TGTGCCAGCAGTTACTCGACGCCAGGTCGCGGGGAGCTGTTTTTT	CASSYSTPGRGELFF